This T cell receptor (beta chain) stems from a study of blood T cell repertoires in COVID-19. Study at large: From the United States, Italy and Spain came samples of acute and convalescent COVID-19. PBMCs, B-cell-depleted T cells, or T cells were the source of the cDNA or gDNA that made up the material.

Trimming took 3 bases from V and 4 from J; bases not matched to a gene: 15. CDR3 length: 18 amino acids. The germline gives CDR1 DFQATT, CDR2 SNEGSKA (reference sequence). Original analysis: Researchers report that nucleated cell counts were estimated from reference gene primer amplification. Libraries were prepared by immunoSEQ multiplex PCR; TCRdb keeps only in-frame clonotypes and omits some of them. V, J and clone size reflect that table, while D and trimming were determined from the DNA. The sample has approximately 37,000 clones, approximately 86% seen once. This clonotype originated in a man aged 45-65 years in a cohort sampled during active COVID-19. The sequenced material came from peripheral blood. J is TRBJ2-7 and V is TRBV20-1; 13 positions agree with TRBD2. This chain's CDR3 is CSASAPPGLAGLGYEQYV. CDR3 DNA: TGCAGTGCTAGTGCCCCACCGGGACTAGCGGGACTGGGATACGAGCAGTACGTC.